Detailed here is one TCR beta chain. Antigen unknown. This entry comes from a study of cytomegalovirus exposure and HLA in healthy donors. General observations from the study: A later look showed TCR association rates differing by HLA locus, highest for DRB1 and lowest for HLA-C.

PCR was performed using 60 Vbeta and 13 Jbeta primers. Original handling: Later reanalysis found about 78 million unique TCR beta chains, about 11 million of them shared. The assay was immunoSEQ multiplex PCR, and TCRdb's table has in-frame clones only and misses some. The V and J calls and the clone size are those of that table, but D and trimming were determined from the DNA. This sample carries roughly 150,000 clones, 70% to 80% of them seen once, and the ten largest clones take around 2%. Trimming cost V 6 bases and J 5 bases; bases outside gene matches: 5. The germline V gene encodes CDR1 WNHNN and CDR2 SYGVQD (reference sequence). The CDR3 length is 14 residues.

Specimen: PBMCs. This clonotype originated in a man aged 25-40 years in good health and CMV-seronegative. The chain uses TRBV10-1 and TRBJ2-1, with TRBD1 matching over 9 bases. As DNA, the CDR3 is TGCGCCAGCAGCTCCGGGACAGGGAACAATGAGCAGTTCTTC. Residues: CASSSGTGNNEQFF.